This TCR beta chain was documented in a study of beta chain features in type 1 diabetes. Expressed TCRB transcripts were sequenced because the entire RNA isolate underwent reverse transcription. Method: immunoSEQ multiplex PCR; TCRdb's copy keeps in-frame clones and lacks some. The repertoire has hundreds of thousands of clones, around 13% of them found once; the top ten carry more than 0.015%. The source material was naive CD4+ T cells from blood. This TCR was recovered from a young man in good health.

CDR3 coding DNA: TGTGCCAGCAGCTTGGGGGGACAGGGGGACGAGCAGTACTTC. As protein: CASSLGGQGDEQYF. The chain is built from TRBV7-6 and TRBJ2-7, with 11 bases aligning to TRBD1. Per the germline V gene, CDR1 is SGHVS and CDR2 is FNYEAQ. The CDR3 runs to 14 residues. V lost 3 bases and J lost 5; bases outside the gene matches: 3.